What follows are 14 T cell receptor beta chains derived from one specimen sequenced in a study of CD8+CD57+ T cells in acquired aplastic anemia. The template used for profiling TCR beta VDJ and CDR3 was genomic DNA. TCRdb passed the reads through MiXCR, listing each CDR3 protein once. This table holds 200,000 or so distinct CDR3 sequences, 40% to 50% found once. Individuals selected for sequencing had exhibited CD8+CD57+ cell expansion on flow cytometry. The sample comprised sorted CD4+, CD8+, or CD8+CD57+ T cells (not recorded which) from PBMCs. The origin of the receptors is a human donor with aplastic anemia.

Remarks on this clonotype: A junction end diverges from the germline sequence, so it may reflect a read error. This chain joins TRBV6-1 and TRBJ1-1, with TRBD1 as a possible D gene (6 bases). The germline gives CDR1 MNHNS, CDR2 SASEGT. This CDR3 comprises 14 residues. CDR3 nucleotides: TGTGCCAGCACTGAAGGGGGGTGGAGCACTGAAGCTTTCTTT. It translates to CASTEGGWSTEAFF.

In this sample, this clonotype turned up many times. The rearrangement uses TRBV5-5 and TRBJ2-7; 11 bases map to TRBD1. The CDR3 is 15 amino acids. From germline, CDR1 is SGHKS and CDR2 YYEKEE (reference sequence). The trim removed 6 bases at V and 7 bases at J, leaving 12 bases unmatched. The CDR3 DNA is TGTGCCAGCAAAAGGACAGGGGGCGCGTTAGAAGAGCAGTACTTC. Protein: CASKRTGGALEEQYF. Looking up the rest from reference TRBV5-5 and TRBJ2-7 gives the full variable domain: DAGVTQSPTHLIKTRGQQVTLRCSPISGHKSVSWYQQVLGQGPQFIFQYYEKEERGRGNFPDRFSARQFPNYSSELNVNALLLGDSALYLCASKRTGGALEEQYFGPGTRLTVT.

The chain carries TRBV30 and TRBJ1-6, with unresolved D. Germline values: CDR1 GTSNPN, CDR2 SVGIG (reference sequence). This CDR3 has 13 amino acids. Trimming cost V 4 bases and J 7 bases, with 11 bases left between them. CDR3 residues: CAWTAGENSPLHF. The CDR3 region has the DNA TGTGCCTGGACAGCAGGCGAGAATTCACCCCTCCACTTT.

The chain is built from TRBV5-1 and TRBJ2-7; D remains unclear. The V end lost 0 bases, the J end lost 2 bases, and 12 bases lay between the germline ends. This CDR3 comprises 15 residues. Looked up from germline, CDR1 is SGHRS and CDR2 is YFSETQ. The CDR3 nucleotides are TGCGCCAGCAGCTTGGGGGCAGGACGAGCCTACGAGCAGTACTTC. Protein product: CASSLGAGRAYEQYF.

This rearrangement joins TRBV15 to TRBJ1-5; D perhaps matches TRBD1 (6 bases). Trimming shortened V by 0 bases and J by 2 bases, and 8 bases separated the two germline ends. The CDR3 extends over 15 amino acids. Germline V gene sequence: CDR1 LNHNV, CDR2 YYDKDF (reference sequence). The CDR3, as DNA: TGTGCCACCAGCAGAGACCCAGGGGGCAATCAGCCCCAGCATTTT. Amino acid sequence: CATSRDPGGNQPQHF.

The chain is built from TRBV10-3 and TRBJ2-1; the D call may be TRBD1 or TRBD2 (5 bases each). Trimming took 4 bases from V and 9 from J, leaving 13 bases between them. This CDR3 spans 13 amino acids. Germline-derived CDR1 and CDR2 are ENHRY and SYGVKD. The DNA for the CDR3 is TGTGCCATCAGTGCTGGGGGATCGGGTGAGCAGTTCTTC. It encodes CAISAGGSGEQFF.

There are many counts of this clonotype. The genes are TRBV7-2 and TRBJ1-2; TRBD1 might be the D (6 bases). The V gene's germline CDR1 is SGHTA and CDR2 FQGNSA. CDR3 size: 14 residues. The V and J ends lost 2 bases and 4 bases respectively, with 11 bases between them. CDR3 region: CASSLSTGPYGYTF. CDR3 in DNA: TGTGCCAGCAGCTTAAGTACAGGGCCCTATGGCTACACCTTC.

The chain is built from TRBV7-2 and TRBJ2-7; TRBD2 matches 14 bases. Per the germline V gene, CDR1 is SGHTA and CDR2 is FQGNSA. Trimming took 5 bases from V and 6 from J; bases not matched to a gene: 6. The CDR3 runs to 15 residues. The chain's CDR3 is CASSPQGLAGVEQYF. In DNA, the CDR3 is TGTGCCAGCAGCCCTCAGGGACTAGCGGGAGTCGAGCAGTACTTC.

Worth noting for this clonotype: Germline is not matched at one junction end, which may reflect a read error. The genes are TRBV15 and TRBJ1-5; 8 nucleotides line up with TRBD1. The CDR3 is made up of 15 amino acids. Germline V gives CDR1 LNHNV, CDR2 YYDKDF (reference sequence). This CDR3 reads CATSRDRSASGSQHF. The CDR3 DNA reads as TGTGCTACCAGCAGGGACAGGTCGGCTTCTGGGTCCCAGCATTTT.

The V call is TRBV2, the J call TRBJ2-2; the match to TRBD1 covers 8 bases. Germline values: CDR1 SNHLY, CDR2 FYNNEI. This CDR3 is built from 17 residues. Losses at the gene ends were 4 bases for V and 7 bases for J; bases not matched to a gene: 14. The CDR3 region has the DNA TGTGCCAGCAGTGGACTACGGACAGGGAGCTACGGCGGGGAGCTGTTTTTT. This encodes CASSGLRTGSYGGELFF.

This clonotype was found many times. The chain is built from TRBV29-1 and TRBJ1-1, with D possibly TRBD1 on 5 matching bases. CDR3 size: 12 residues. Trimming took off 8 bases at V and 3 bases at J, with 13 bases between the two ends. CDR1 is SQVTM, CDR2 ANQGSEA, per germline. The CDR3: CSFRTHDTEAFF. In nucleotides, the CDR3 is TGCAGCTTCAGGACACACGACACTGAAGCTTTCTTT.

The V and J genes are TRBV2 and TRBJ2-7; D tentatively fits TRBD1 or TRBD2 (6 bases each). The CDR3 extends over 14 amino acids. Germline assignment: CDR1 SNHLY and CDR2 FYNNEI. The V end lost 5 bases, the J end lost 3 bases, and 14 bases lay between the germline ends. The CDR3 region is CASSFNGGLYEQYF. CDR3 coding DNA: TGTGCCAGCAGTTTCAACGGGGGCCTCTACGAGCAGTACTTC.

This clonotype was seen a single time. The chain has TRBV10-1 and TRBJ1-2; D is perhaps TRBD1 (6 bases). Trimming stripped 2 bases from V and 4 bases from J, with 8 bases between. The CDR3 runs to 13 residues. Germline V CDR1 and CDR2: WNHNN, SYGVQD (reference sequence). The CDR3 sequence: CASSEDRIYGYTF. Written as DNA, the CDR3 is TGCGCCAGCAGTGAGGACAGGATCTATGGCTACACCTTC.

A single count supports this clonotype. The genes are TRBV20-1 and TRBJ2-3; 11 nucleotides align to TRBD2. Germline trimming cut 3 bases from V and 8 bases from J; bases unmatched to any gene: 13. Germline loops: CDR1 DFQATT, CDR2 SNEGSKA (reference sequence). This CDR3 spans 16 amino acids. CDR3 region: CSARGDSGGAYGTQYF. DNA for the CDR3: TGCAGTGCTAGGGGAGATAGCGGGGGGGCCTATGGTACGCAGTATTTT.